The following is a TCR beta chain sequence with its context. The antigen is unknown. The record originates from a study of cytomegalovirus exposure and HLA in healthy donors. The study, taken as a whole, reports: The study found most TCR sequences rare, yet found some public TCRs in many donors.

This table comes from immunoSEQ multiplex PCR, and its TCRdb copy is limited to in-frame clones, with some not included. Here the sample spans roughly 140,000 clones, 85% to 90% being singletons. While the first cohort had over 650 subjects, the donors belonged to the separate validation cohort of more than 95 subjects. The CDR3 totals 13 residues. V shed 6 bases and J 6 bases; nucleotides not matched to a gene: 5. The germline V gene encodes CDR1 MNHEY and CDR2 SVGAGI. This receptor was taken from a woman under 30 in good health and CMV-seropositive. The chain joins TRBV6-5 to TRBJ2-7, with 10 nucleotides matching TRBD1. The sequencing sample was made of PBMCs. CDR3 in amino acids: CASRRTGGGEQYF. CDR3 sequence (DNA): TGTGCCAGCAGGAGGACAGGGGGTGGCGAGCAGTACTTC.